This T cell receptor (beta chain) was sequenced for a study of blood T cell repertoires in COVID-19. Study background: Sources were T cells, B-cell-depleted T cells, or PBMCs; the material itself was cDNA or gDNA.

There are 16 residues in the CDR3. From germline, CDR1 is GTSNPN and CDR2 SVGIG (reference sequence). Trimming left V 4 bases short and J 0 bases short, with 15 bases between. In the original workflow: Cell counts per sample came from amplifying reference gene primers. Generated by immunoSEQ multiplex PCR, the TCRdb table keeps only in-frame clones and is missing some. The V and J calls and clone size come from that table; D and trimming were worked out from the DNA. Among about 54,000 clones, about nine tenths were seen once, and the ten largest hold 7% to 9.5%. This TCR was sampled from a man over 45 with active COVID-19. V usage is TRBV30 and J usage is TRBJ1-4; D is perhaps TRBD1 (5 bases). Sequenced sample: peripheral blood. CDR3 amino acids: CAWTRGSAATNEKLFF. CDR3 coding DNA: TGTGCCTGGACAAGGGGATCCGCTGCAACTAATGAAAAACTGTTTTTT.